This T cell receptor beta chain was recorded in a study of T cell repertoires in cytomegalovirus infection. Study details: Epitope selection comprised recently identified HLA-C-restricted CMV epitopes and well-studied HLA-B-restricted CMV epitopes.

This CDR3 comprises 16 residues. Germline V gene data show CDR1 as SEHNR and CDR2 as FQNEAQ (reference sequence). TCRdb recomputed calls from the reads with MiXCR, one row per CDR3 protein. This sample has some 920,000 distinct CDR3 sequences, with around 29% found just once. As for this clonotype: What it binds is not known. A much larger clone differs from this one at a single base, so this may be a read error.

General study results and limits: HLA-C-restricted CMV clonotypes gave the most frequent clonotype in two of eight donors. Of the TCR beta families, the public ones yielded a cumulative frequency that identified carriers of CMV plus the relevant HLA.

This rearrangement joins TRBV7-9 to TRBJ1-1, with no clear D. The input for sequencing was cultured CD8+ T cells from PBMCs, taken from culture after CMV antigen stimulation. The source is a human donor in good health (CMV status not recorded). Some clones in this sample may be carry-over from other donors' samples. The DNA of the CDR3 is TGTGCCAGCAACTTAATCCCCAGTCTTGGGAACACTGAAGCTTTCTTT. It is translated as CASNLIPSLGNTEAFF.